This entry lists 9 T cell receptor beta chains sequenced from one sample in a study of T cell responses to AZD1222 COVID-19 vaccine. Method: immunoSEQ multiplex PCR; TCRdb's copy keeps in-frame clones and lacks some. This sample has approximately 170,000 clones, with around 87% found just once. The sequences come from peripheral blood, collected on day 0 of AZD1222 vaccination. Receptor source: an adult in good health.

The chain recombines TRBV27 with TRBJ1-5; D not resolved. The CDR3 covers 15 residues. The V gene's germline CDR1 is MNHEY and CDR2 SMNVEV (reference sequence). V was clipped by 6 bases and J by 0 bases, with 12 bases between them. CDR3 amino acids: CASSRLGVSNQPQHF. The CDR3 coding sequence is TGTGCCAGCAGCCGTCTTGGCGTTAGCAATCAGCCCCAGCATTTT.

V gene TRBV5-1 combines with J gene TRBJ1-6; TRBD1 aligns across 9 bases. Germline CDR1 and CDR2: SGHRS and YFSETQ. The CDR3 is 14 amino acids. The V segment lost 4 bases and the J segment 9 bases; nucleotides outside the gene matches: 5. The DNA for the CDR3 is TGCGCCAGCAGCAACAGGGGGCTAGGTTCACCCCTCCACTTT. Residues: CASSNRGLGSPLHF.

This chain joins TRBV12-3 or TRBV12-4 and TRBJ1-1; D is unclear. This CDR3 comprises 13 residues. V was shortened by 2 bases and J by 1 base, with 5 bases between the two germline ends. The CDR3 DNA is TGTGCCAGCAGTTTACAGGAGAACACTGAAGCTTTCTTT. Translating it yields CASSLQENTEAFF.

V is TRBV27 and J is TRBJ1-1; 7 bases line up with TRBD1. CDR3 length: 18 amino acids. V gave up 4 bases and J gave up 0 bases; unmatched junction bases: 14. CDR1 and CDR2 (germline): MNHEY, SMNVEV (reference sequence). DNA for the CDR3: TGTGCCAGCAGTTCGCGGGACAGCCGGAGGGGAATGAACACTGAAGCTTTCTTT. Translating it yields CASSSRDSRRGMNTEAFF.

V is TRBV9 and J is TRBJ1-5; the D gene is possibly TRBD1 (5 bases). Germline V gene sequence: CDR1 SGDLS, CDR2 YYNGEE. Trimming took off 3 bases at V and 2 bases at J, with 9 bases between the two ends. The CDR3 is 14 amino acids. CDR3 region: CASSGGAGNQPQHF. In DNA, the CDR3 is TGTGCCAGCAGCGGTGGGGCTGGCAATCAGCCCCAGCATTTT.

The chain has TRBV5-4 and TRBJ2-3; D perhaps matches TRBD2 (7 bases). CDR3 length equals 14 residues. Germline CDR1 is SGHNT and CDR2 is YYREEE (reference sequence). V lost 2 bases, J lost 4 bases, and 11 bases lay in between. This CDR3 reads CASSFRGGADTQYF. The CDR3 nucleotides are TGTGCCAGCAGCTTTAGGGGGGGTGCAGATACGCAGTATTTT.

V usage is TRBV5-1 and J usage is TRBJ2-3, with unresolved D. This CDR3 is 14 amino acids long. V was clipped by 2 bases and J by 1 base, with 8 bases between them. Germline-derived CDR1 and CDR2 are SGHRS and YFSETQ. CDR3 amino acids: CASSFESGTDTQYF. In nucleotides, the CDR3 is TGCGCCAGCAGCTTTGAGTCCGGCACAGATACGCAGTATTTT.

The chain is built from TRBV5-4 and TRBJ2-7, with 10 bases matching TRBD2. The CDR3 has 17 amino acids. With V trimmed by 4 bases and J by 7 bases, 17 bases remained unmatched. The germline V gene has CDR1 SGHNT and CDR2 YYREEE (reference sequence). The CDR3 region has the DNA TGTGCCAGCAGCACGGGACTAGCGACGTCCGCTCTTGGGGAGCAGTACGTC. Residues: CASSTGLATSALGEQYV.

The CDR3 loop is CASSLDRDGKLFF. CDR3 DNA: TGTGCCAGCAGCTTGGACAGGGACGGAAAACTGTTTTTT. The chain recombines TRBV7-3 with TRBJ1-4; 8 nucleotides agree with TRBD1. The ends lost 3 bases at V and 10 bases at J; junction bases unmatched: 4. There are 13 residues in the CDR3. Looked up from germline, CDR1 is SGHTA and CDR2 is FQGTGA.